This T cell receptor beta chain was recorded in a study of PD-1 blockade in classical Hodgkin lymphoma. Study overall: Nivolumab dosed at 3 mg/kg went to patients intravenously every 2 weeks.

The length of the CDR3 is 17 residues. From germline, CDR1 is MDHEN and CDR2 SYDVKM. With 5 bases clipped from V and 0 bases from J, the junction kept 9 bases outside the gene matches. With respect to this clone: Its antigen is not identified.

Whole-study findings and limits: In CD4+ cells, TCR diversity went up significantly by C4D1, but in CD8+ cells it did not. Prior to therapy, complete responders displayed diversity much like that of newly diagnosed patients. Reported findings placed baseline TCR diversity lower in newly diagnosed patients (compared with healthy donors).

TCRdb's copy holds only in-frame clones and misses some; the assay was immunoSEQ multiplex PCR. The sample holds approximately 17,000 clones; about 66% are singletons and the top ten take around 7.7%. There was relapse after autologous stem cell transplantation in every patient, and there was variation in brentuximab vedotin exposure. This receptor was obtained from a human donor with classical Hodgkin lymphoma. The sample was peripheral blood mononuclear cells (PBMCs), taken before the second cycle of nivolumab. The chain links TRBV28 to TRBJ2-1; 8 positions agree with TRBD2. The CDR3 spells CASSPGLDWSSYNEQFF. CDR3 sequence (DNA): TGTGCCAGCAGTCCGGGACTAGATTGGAGCTCCTACAATGAGCAGTTCTTC.